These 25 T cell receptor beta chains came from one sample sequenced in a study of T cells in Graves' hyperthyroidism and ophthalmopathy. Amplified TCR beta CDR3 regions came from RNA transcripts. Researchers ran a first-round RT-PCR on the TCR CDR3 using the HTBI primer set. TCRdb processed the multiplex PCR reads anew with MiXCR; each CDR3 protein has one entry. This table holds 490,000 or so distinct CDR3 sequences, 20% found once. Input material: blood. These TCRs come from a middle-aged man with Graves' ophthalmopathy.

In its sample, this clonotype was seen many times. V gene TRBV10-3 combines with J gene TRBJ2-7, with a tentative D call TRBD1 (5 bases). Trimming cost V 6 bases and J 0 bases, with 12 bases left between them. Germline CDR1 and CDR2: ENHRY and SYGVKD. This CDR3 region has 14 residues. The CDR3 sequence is CAISDPGYSYEQYF. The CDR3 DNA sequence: TGTGCCATCAGCGATCCAGGGTACTCCTACGAGCAGTACTTC.

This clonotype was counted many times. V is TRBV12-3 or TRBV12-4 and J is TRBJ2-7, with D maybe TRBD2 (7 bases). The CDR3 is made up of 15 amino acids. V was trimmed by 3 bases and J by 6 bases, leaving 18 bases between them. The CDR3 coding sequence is TGTGCCAGCAGTTTCGATCCCATACGGGGGGCCGAGCAGTACTTC. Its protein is CASSFDPIRGAEQYF.

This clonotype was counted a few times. CDR3 sequence: CASRTRDGTYEQYF. CDR3 sequence (DNA): TGTGCCAGTAGAACGCGAGACGGAACCTACGAGCAGTACTTC. The rearrangement links TRBV19 to TRBJ2-7, with D unclear. The germline gives CDR1 LNHDA, CDR2 SQIVND (reference sequence). The CDR3 extends over 14 amino acids. Trimming stripped 6 bases from V and 2 bases from J, with 14 bases between.

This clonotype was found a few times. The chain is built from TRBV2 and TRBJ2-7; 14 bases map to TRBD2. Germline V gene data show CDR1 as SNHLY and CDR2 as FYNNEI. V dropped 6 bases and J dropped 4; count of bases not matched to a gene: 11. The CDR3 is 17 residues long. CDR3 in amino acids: CASSNPGTSGSSYEQYF. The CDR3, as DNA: TGTGCCAGCAGCAACCCCGGGACTAGCGGGAGTTCGTACGAGCAGTACTTC. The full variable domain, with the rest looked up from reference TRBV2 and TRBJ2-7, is EPEVTQTPSHQVTQMGQEVILRCVPISNHLYFYWYRQILGQKVEFLVSFYNNEISEKSEIFDDQFSVERPDGSNFTLKIRSTKLEDSAMYFCASSNPGTSGSSYEQYFGPGTRLTVT.

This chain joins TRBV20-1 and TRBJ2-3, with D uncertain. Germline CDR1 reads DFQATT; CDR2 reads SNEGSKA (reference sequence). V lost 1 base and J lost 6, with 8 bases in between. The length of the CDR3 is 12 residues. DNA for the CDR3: TGCAGTGCTAGAGGTCGGTTGGATACGCAGTATTTT. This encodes CSARGRLDTQYF.

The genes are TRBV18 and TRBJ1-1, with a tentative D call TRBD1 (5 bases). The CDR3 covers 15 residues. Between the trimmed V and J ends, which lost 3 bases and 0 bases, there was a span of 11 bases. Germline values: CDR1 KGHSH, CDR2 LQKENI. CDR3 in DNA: TGTGCCAGCTCACCTGACAAGGGGATGAACACTGAAGCTTTCTTT. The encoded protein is CASSPDKGMNTEAFF.

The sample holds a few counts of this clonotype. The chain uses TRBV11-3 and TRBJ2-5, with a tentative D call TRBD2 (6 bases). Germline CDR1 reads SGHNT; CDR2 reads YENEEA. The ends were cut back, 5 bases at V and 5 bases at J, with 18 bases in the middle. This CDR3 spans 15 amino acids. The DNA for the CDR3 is TGTGCCAGCAGCCTCCGGACTATCCCCCAGGAGACCCAGTACTTC. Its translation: CASSLRTIPQETQYF.

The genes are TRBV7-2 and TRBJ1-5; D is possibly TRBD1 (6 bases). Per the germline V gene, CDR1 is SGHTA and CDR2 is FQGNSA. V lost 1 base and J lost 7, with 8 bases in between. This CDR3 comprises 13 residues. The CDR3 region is CASSLDRAQPQHF. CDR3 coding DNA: TGTGCCAGCAGCTTAGACAGGGCCCAGCCCCAGCATTTT.

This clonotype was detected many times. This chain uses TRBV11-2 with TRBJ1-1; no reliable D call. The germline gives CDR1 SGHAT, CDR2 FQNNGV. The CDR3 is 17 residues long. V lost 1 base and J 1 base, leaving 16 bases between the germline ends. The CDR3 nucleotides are TGTGCCAGCAGCTTAGTTCCGGGTGTCCCTCAGAACACTGAAGCTTTCTTT. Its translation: CASSLVPGVPQNTEAFF. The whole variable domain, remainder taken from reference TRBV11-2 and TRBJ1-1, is EAGVAQSPRYKIIEKRQSVAFWCNPISGHATLYWYQQILGQGPKLLIQFQNNGVVDDSQLPKDRFSAERLKGVDSTLKIQPAKLEDSAVYLCASSLVPGVPQNTEAFFGQGTRLTVV.

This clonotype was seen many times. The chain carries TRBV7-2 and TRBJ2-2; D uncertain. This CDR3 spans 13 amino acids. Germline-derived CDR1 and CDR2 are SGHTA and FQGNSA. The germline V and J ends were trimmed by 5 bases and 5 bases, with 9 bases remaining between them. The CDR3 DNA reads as TGTGCCAGCAGCCCCCAACCTACCGGGGAGCTGTTTTTT. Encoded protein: CASSPQPTGELFF.

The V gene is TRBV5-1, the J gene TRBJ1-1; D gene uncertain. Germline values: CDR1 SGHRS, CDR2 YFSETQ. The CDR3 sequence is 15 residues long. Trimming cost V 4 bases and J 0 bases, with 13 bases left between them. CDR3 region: CASSLPKGLNTEAFF. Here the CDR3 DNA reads TGCGCCAGCAGCCTCCCTAAAGGGTTGAACACTGAAGCTTTCTTT.

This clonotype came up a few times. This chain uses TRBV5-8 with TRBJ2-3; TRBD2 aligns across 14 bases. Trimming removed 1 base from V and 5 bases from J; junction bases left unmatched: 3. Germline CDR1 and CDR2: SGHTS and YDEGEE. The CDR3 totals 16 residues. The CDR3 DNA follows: TGTGCCAGCAGCTTGTTGGGACTAGCGGGGGAAGATACGCAGTATTTT. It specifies CASSLLGLAGEDTQYF.

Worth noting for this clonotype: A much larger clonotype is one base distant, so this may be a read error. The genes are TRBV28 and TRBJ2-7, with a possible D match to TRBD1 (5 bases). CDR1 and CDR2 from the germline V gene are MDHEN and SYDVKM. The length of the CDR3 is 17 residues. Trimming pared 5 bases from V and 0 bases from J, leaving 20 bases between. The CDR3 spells CASSSGRVPSSSYEQYF. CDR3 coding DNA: TGTGCCAGCAGTAGTGGCAGGGTCCCATCTAGCTCCTACGAGCAGTACTTC.

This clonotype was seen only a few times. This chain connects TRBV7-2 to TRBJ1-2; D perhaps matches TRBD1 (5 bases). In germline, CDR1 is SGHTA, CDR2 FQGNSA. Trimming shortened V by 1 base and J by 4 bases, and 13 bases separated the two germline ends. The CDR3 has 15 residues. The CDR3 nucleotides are TGTGCCAGCAGCTTAGTTGCAGGGCAGCTCTATGGCTACACCTTC. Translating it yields CASSLVAGQLYGYTF.

CDR3 in DNA: TGTGCCAGCAGTTTATTCGGACAGTCGTATAATTCACCCCTCCACTTT. Its protein product is CASSLFGQSYNSPLHF. The rearrangement uses TRBV27 and TRBJ1-6; maybe TRBD1 (6 bases). Trimming shortened V by 1 base and J by 4 bases, and 11 bases separated the two germline ends. Germline assignment: CDR1 MNHEY and CDR2 SMNVEV (reference sequence). The CDR3 sequence is 16 residues long.

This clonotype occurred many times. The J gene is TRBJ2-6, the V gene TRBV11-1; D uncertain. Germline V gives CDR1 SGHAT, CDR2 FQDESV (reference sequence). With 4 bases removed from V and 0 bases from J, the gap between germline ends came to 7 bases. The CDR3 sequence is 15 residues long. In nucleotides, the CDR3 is TGTGCCAGCAGCTATAGGTTCTCTGGGGCCAACGTCCTGACTTTC. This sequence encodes CASSYRFSGANVLTF.

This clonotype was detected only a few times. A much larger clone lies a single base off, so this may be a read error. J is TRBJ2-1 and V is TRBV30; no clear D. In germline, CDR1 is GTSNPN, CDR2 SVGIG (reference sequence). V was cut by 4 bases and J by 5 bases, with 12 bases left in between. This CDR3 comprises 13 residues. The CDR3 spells CAWNVDGNNEQFF. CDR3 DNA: TGTGCCTGGAATGTAGACGGAAACAATGAGCAGTTCTTC.

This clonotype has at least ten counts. The CDR3 loop is CASSFGAGYIEQYF. CDR3 sequence (DNA): TGTGCCAGCAGCTTCGGGGCAGGCTACATCGAGCAGTACTTC. The chain carries TRBV12-3 or TRBV12-4 and TRBJ2-7, with D tentatively TRBD1 or TRBD2 (5 bases each). V was trimmed by 6 bases and J by 6 bases, leaving 18 bases between them. The CDR3 sequence is 14 residues long.

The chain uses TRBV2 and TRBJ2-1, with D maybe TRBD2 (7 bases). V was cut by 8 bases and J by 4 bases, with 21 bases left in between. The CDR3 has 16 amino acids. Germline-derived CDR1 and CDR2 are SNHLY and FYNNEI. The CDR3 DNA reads TGTGCCAGCGGGGGGGCTAGCGGTTCCGGTTACAATGAGCAGTTCTTC. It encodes CASGGASGSGYNEQFF.

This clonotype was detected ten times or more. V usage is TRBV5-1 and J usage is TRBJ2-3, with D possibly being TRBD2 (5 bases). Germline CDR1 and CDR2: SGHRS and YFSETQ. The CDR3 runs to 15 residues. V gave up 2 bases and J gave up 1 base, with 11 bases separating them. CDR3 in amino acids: CASSLRGLRTDTQYF. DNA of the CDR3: TGCGCCAGCAGCTTAAGAGGGCTCCGCACAGATACGCAGTATTTT.

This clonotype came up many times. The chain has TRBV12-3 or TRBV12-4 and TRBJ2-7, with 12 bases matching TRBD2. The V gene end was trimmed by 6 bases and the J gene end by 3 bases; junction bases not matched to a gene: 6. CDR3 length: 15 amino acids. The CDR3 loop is CASSSLAGGFYEQYF. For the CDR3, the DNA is TGTGCCAGCAGCTCCCTAGCGGGAGGGTTCTACGAGCAGTACTTC.

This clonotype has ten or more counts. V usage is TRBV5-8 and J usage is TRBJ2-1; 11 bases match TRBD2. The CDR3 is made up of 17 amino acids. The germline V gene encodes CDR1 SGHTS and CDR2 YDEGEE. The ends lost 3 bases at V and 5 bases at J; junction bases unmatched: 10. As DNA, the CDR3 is TGTGCCAGCAGCTCACCGAACGGACTAGCGGGTGACAATGAGCAGTTCTTC. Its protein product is CASSSPNGLAGDNEQFF.

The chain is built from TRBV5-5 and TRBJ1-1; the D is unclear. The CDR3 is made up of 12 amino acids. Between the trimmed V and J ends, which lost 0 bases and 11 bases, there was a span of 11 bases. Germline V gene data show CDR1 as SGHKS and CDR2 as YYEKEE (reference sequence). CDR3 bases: TGTGCCAGCAGCTTGGGATACGGGAGGGCTTTCTTT. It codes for CASSLGYGRAFF.

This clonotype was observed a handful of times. The CDR3 reads CATSVPMGQGAGEQFF. In nucleotides, the CDR3 is TGTGCCACCAGTGTCCCCATGGGACAGGGGGCCGGTGAGCAGTTCTTC. V gene TRBV24-1 combines with J gene TRBJ2-1; 12 bases agree with TRBD1. The J segment lost 9 bases and the V segment lost 5 bases, leaving 10 bases of the junction unmatched. The CDR3 spans 16 residues. From germline, CDR1 is KGHDR and CDR2 SFDVKD.

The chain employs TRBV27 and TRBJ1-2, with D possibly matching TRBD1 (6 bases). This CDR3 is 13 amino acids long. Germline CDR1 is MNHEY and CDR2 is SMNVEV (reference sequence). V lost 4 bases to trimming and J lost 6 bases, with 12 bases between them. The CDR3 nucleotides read TGTGCCAGCAGTTCCTACGGGGGCGATGGCTACACCTTC. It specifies CASSSYGGDGYTF.